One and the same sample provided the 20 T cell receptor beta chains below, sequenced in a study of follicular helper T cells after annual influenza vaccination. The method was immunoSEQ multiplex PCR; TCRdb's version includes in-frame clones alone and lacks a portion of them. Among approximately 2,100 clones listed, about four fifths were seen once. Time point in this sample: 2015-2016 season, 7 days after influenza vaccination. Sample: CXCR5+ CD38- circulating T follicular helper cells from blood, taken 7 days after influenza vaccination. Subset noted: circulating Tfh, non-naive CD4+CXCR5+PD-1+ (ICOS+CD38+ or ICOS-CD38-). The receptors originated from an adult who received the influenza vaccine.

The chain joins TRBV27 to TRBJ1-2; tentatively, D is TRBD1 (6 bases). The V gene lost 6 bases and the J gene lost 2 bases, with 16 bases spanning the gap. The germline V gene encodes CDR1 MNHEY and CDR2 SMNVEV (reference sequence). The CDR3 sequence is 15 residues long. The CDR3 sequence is CASRKGGLSNYGYTF. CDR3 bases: TGTGCCAGCAGGAAGGGGGGGCTATCGAACTATGGCTACACCTTC.

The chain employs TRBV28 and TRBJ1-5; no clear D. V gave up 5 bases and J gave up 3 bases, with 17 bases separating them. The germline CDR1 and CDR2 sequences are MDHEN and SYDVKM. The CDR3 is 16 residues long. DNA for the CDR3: TGTGCCAGCAGTCTCTTACCCGGACGGTCCAATCAGCCCCAGCATTTT. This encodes CASSLLPGRSNQPQHF.

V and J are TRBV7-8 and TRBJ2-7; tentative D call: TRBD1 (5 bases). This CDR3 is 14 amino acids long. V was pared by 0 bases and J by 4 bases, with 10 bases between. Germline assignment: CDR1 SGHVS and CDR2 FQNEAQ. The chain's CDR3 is CASSLAPRAYEQYF. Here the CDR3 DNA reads TGTGCCAGCAGCTTAGCTCCCAGGGCGTACGAGCAGTACTTC.

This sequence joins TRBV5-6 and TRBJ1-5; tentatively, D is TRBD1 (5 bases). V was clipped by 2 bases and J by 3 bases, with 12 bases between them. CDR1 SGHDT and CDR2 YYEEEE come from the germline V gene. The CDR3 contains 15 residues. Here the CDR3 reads CASSFGGGFNQPQHF. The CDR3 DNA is TGTGCCAGCAGCTTTGGTGGGGGGTTCAATCAGCCCCAGCATTTT.

DNA of the CDR3: TGTGCCAGCAGCCCCGGGACCGTCTGGGAGCTGTTTTTT. The encoded protein is CASSPGTVWELFF. The chain recombines TRBV7-2 with TRBJ2-2, with D perhaps being TRBD1 or TRBD2 (5 bases each). The germline V gene has CDR1 SGHTA and CDR2 FQGNSA. Trimming stripped 5 bases from V and 9 bases from J, with 13 bases between. The CDR3 extends over 13 amino acids.

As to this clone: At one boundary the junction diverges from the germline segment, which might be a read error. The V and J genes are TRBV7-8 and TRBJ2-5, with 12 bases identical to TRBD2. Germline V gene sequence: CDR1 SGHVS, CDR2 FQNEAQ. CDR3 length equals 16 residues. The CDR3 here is CASSLEGTGLAGQIHF. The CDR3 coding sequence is TGTGCCAGCAGCTTAGAGGGGACGGGACTAGCGGGTCAGATCCACTTC. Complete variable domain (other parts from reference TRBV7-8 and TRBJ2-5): GAGVSQSPRYKVAKRGQDVALRCDPISGHVSLFWYQQALGQGPEFLTYFQNEAQLDKSGLPSDRFFAERPEGSVSTLKIQRTQQEDSAVYLCASSLEGTGLAGQIHFGPGTRLLVL.

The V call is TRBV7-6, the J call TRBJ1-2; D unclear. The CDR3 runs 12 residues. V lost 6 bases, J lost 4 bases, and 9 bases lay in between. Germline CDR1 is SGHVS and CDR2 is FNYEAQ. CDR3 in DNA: TGTGCCAGCAGTCGAAAGACCTATGGCTACACCTTC. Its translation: CASSRKTYGYTF.

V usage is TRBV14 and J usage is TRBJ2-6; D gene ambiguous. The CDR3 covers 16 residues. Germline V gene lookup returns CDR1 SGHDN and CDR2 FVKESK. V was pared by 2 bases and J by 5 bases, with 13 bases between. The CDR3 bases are TGTGCCAGCAGCCAACGAACAGTAGCCCGGGCCAACGTCCTGACTTTC. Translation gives CASSQRTVARANVLTF.

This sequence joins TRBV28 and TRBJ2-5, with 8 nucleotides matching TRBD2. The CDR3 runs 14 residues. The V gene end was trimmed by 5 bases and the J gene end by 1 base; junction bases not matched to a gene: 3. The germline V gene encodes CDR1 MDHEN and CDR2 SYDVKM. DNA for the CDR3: TGTGCCAGCAGTACCACTAGCGGCCAAGAGACCCAGTACTTC. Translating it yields CASSTTSGQETQYF.

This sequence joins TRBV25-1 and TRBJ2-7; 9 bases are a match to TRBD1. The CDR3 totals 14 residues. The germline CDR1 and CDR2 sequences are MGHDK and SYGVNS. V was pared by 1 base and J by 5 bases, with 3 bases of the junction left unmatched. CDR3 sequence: CASSESGTGNEQYF. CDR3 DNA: TGTGCCAGCAGTGAATCTGGGACAGGGAACGAGCAGTACTTC.

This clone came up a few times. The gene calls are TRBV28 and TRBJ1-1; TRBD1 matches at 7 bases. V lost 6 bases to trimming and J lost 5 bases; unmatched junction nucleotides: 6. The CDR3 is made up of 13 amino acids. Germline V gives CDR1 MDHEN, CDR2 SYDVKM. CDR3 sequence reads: CASSRDRVTEAFF. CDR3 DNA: TGTGCCAGCAGCAGAGACAGGGTGACTGAAGCTTTCTTT.

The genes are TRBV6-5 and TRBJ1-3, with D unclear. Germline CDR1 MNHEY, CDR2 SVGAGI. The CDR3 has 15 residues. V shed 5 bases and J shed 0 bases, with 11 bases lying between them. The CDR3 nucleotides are TGTGCCAGCAGTCGACATTCGGGCTCTGGAAACACCATATATTTT. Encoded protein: CASSRHSGSGNTIYF.

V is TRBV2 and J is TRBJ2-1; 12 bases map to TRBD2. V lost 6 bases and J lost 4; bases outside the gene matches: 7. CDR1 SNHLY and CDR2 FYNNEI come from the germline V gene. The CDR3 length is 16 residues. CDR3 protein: CASSIGLAGTYNEQFF. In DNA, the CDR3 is TGTGCCAGCAGCATCGGACTAGCGGGGACATACAATGAGCAGTTCTTC. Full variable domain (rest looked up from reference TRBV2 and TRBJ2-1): EPEVTQTPSHQVTQMGQEVILRCVPISNHLYFYWYRQILGQKVEFLVSFYNNEISEKSEIFDDQFSVERPDGSNFTLKIRSTKLEDSAMYFCASSIGLAGTYNEQFFGPGTRLTVL.

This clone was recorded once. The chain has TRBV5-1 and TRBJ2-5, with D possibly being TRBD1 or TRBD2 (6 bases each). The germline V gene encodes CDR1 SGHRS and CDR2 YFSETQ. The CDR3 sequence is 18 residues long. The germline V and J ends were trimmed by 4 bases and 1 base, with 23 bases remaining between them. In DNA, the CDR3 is TGCGCCAGCAGCCAGATGACAGGCGCCGGGGGACTCCAAGAGACCCAGTACTTC. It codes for CASSQMTGAGGLQETQYF. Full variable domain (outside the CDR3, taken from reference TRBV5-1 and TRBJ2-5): KAGVTQTPRYLIKTRGQQVTLSCSPISGHRSVSWYQQTPGQGLQFLFEYFSETQRNKGNFPGRFSGRQFSNSRSEMNVSTLELGDSALYLCASSQMTGAGGLQETQYFGPGTRLLVL.

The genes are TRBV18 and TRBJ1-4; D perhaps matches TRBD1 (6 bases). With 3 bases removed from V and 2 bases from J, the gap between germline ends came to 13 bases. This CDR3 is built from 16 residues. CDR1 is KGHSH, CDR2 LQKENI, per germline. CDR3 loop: CASSPMQGSTNEKLFF. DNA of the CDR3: TGTGCCAGCTCACCGATGCAGGGGTCGACTAATGAAAAACTGTTTTTT.

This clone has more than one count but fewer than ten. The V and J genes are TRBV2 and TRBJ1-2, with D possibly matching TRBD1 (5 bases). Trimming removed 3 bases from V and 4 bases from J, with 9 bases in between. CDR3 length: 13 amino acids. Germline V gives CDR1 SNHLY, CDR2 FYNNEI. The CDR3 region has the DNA TGTGCCAGCAGTGATCGGGACCGCTATGGCTACACCTTC. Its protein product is CASSDRDRYGYTF.

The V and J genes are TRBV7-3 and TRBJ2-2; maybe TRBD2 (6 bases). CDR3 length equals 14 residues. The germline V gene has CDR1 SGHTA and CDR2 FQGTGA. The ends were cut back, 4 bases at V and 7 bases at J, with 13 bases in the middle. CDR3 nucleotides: TGTGCCAGCAGCTCACCTGGAGGGAACGGGGAGCTGTTTTTT. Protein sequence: CASSSPGGNGELFF.

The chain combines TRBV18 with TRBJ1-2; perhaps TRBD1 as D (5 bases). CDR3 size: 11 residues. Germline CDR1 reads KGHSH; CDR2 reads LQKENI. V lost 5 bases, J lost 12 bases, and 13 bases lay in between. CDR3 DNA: TGTGCCAGCTCAACAGGAGGCCTCCACACCTTC. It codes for CASSTGGLHTF.

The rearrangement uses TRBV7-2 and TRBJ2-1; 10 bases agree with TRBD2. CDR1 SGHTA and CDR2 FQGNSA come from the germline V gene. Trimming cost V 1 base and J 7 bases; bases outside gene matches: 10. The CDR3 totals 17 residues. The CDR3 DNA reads TGTGCCAGCAGCTTAGAGTCGGGGCTAGCGGGAGTGAATGAGCAGTTCTTC. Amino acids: CASSLESGLAGVNEQFF.

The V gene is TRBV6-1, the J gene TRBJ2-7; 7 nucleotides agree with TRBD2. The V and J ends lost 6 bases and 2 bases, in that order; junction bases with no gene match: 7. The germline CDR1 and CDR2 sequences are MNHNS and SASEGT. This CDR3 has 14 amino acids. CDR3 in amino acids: CASRGAGTTYEQYV. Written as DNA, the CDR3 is TGTGCCAGCAGGGGAGCAGGGACTACCTACGAGCAGTACGTC.